Below are 13 T cell receptor beta chains sequenced from a single sample in a study of blood T cell repertoires in COVID-19. This table comes from immunoSEQ multiplex PCR, and its TCRdb copy is limited to in-frame clones, with some not included. The sample includes 130,000 to 150,000 clones, roughly 80% of them seen just once. Sequenced input: PBMCs or T cells enriched from blood (not recorded which). The receptors derive from a man aged 45 to 65 who had recovered from COVID-19.

This clone occurred once. J is TRBJ2-3 and V is TRBV7-6; tentative D call: TRBD2 (6 bases). CDR1 and CDR2 (germline): SGHVS, FNYEAQ. V was trimmed by 0 bases and J by 1 base, leaving 17 bases between them. The CDR3 is made up of 18 amino acids. The CDR3, as DNA: TGTGCCAGCAGCTTAGCGCTCCCGAGGGGACTCGGCACAGATACGCAGTATTTT. Translating it yields CASSLALPRGLGTDTQYF.

The V gene is TRBV6-5, the J gene TRBJ1-3, with TRBD1 matching 9 bases. The CDR3 loop spans 15 amino acids. With 6 bases clipped from V and 3 bases from J, the junction kept 6 bases outside the gene matches. CDR1 and CDR2 (germline): MNHEY, SVGAGI. CDR3 sequence: CASRAQGAGGNTIYF. The CDR3 nucleotides read TGTGCCAGCAGAGCACAGGGGGCGGGTGGAAACACCATATATTTT.

The genes are TRBV19 and TRBJ2-2; D ambiguous. The CDR3 runs 15 residues. With 1 base removed from V and 0 bases from J, the gap between germline ends came to 6 bases. CDR1 and CDR2 from the germline V gene are LNHDA and SQIVND (reference sequence). The CDR3: CASSIGTANTGELFF. The CDR3 coding sequence is TGTGCCAGTAGTATAGGTACGGCGAACACCGGGGAGCTGTTTTTT.

CDR3: CASSWGQGKAEQYF. The CDR3 DNA follows: TGCGCCAGCAGCTGGGGACAGGGAAAGGCCGAGCAGTACTTC. The rearrangement joins TRBV5-1 to TRBJ2-7; 9 positions agree with TRBD1. This CDR3 contains 14 residues. With 3 bases clipped from V and 6 bases from J, the junction kept 7 bases outside the gene matches. CDR1 is SGHRS and CDR2 is YFSETQ in the germline V gene.

J is TRBJ2-2 and V is TRBV7-2; 11 nucleotides agree with TRBD1. The length of the CDR3 is 15 residues. Trimming cost V 5 bases and J 4 bases; bases outside gene matches: 3. CDR1 and CDR2 (germline): SGHTA, FQGNSA. The CDR3 spells CASSPGQGGTGELFF. DNA for the CDR3: TGTGCCAGCAGCCCGGGACAGGGGGGCACCGGGGAGCTGTTTTTT.

The V and J genes are TRBV5-1 and TRBJ2-1, with D possibly being TRBD1 (6 bases). Trimming took off 1 base at V and 4 bases at J, with 9 bases between the two ends. The CDR3 sequence is 14 residues long. Germline loops: CDR1 SGHRS, CDR2 YFSETQ. CDR3 sequence (DNA): TGCGCCAGCAGCTTGAGCAGGGGTTACAATGAGCAGTTCTTC. Protein: CASSLSRGYNEQFF.

The chain has TRBV21-1 and TRBJ1-2. TRBV21-1 is annotated as a pseudogene. The CDR3 spans 13 residues. CDR3: CASSKGGVGGYTF. The CDR3 DNA sequence: TGTGCCAGCAGCAAAGGGGGGGTAGGAGGCTACACCTTC.

CDR3 sequence reads: CASSRSSVGTDTQYF. CDR3 DNA: TGTGCCAGCAGCCGAAGTTCGGTGGGCACAGATACGCAGTATTTT. The genes are TRBV7-9 and TRBJ2-3; D unclear. V lost 5 bases, J lost 1 base, and 13 bases lay in between. The CDR3 has 15 residues. CDR1 is SEHNR and CDR2 is FQNEAQ in the germline V gene (reference sequence).

The chain recombines TRBV24-1 with TRBJ2-3, with a weak D call TRBD1 (6 bases). Trimming left V 2 bases short and J 0 bases short, with 17 bases between. The germline gives CDR1 KGHDR, CDR2 SFDVKD. CDR3 length equals 18 residues. The CDR3 DNA reads TGTGCCACCAGTGATTCGGGTATTCTCGGACAGAGCACAGATACGCAGTATTTT. Translation: CATSDSGILGQSTDTQYF.

As to this clone: In the same sample, other DNA sequences code for this CDR3. The rearrangement links TRBV27 to TRBJ1-5; TRBD1 is a possible D gene (5 bases). Germline loops: CDR1 MNHEY, CDR2 SMNVEV (reference sequence). V shed 3 bases and J shed 5 bases, with 11 bases lying between them. The CDR3 covers 14 residues. For the CDR3, the DNA is TGTGCCAGCAGTTTCGGCCAGGGCTATCAGCCCCAGCATTTT. It yields the protein CASSFGQGYQPQHF.

In this sample, this clone turned up once. This chain links TRBV6-5 with TRBJ2-1, with 8 positions matching TRBD1. V was clipped by 6 bases and J by 4 bases; unmatched bases: 2. CDR1 and CDR2 from the germline V gene are MNHEY and SVGAGI. The CDR3 consists of 13 residues. CDR3 sequence (DNA): TGTGCCAGCAGGACAGGGGCTTACAATGAGCAGTTCTTC. Translation gives CASRTGAYNEQFF.

V is TRBV12-3 or TRBV12-4 and J is TRBJ1-5, with no clear D. The CDR3 runs to 11 residues. V lost 8 bases and J 4 bases, leaving 6 bases between the germline ends. DNA for the CDR3: TGTGCCAGCGGACTTAATCAGCCCCAGCATTTT. It codes for CASGLNQPQHF.

The chain uses TRBV19 and TRBJ2-6, with D perhaps TRBD1 (5 bases). Trimming removed 2 bases from V and 0 bases from J, with 11 bases in between. Looked up from germline, CDR1 is LNHDA and CDR2 is SQIVND (reference sequence). CDR3 length: 17 residues. The CDR3 bases are TGTGCCAGTAGTATAAGGGGAAGAGACTCTGGGGCCAACGTCCTGACTTTC. As protein: CASSIRGRDSGANVLTF.